This T cell receptor (beta chain) was identified in a study of cytomegalovirus exposure and HLA in healthy donors. The PCR contained 60 Vbeta and 13 Jbeta primers. Libraries were prepared by immunoSEQ multiplex PCR; TCRdb keeps only in-frame clonotypes and omits some of them. Of about 6,600 clones in the sample, 51% were seen once. V lost 0 bases and J 4 bases, leaving 7 bases between the germline ends. This CDR3 spans 12 amino acids. The germline V gene encodes CDR1 SQVTM and CDR2 ANQGSEA. The sample was PBMCs. The chain combines TRBV29-1 with TRBJ2-7; D is perhaps TRBD1 (6 bases). This sequence originates from a man younger than 45 in good health and CMV-seropositive. CDR3 amino acids: CSVEEGGYEQYF. The CDR3 nucleotides read TGCAGCGTTGAAGAAGGGGGTTACGAGCAGTACTTC.